These 8 T cell receptor beta chains were sequenced from one sample in a study of response to subunit inactivated influenza vaccine. TCRdb re-called the RT-PCR reads with MiXCR, one entry per CDR3 protein. The data hold over 650,000 distinct CDR3 sequences, with about 18% observed a single time. This sample comprised PBMCs from blood, obtained around 5 days after vaccination. These receptors were collected from a man aged 50 to 60 who received an inactivated influenza vaccine.

This clonotype was seen only a few times. This chain joins TRBV20-1 and TRBJ2-1; D may match TRBD1 or TRBD2 (5 bases each). The germline CDR1 and CDR2 sequences are DFQATT and SNEGSKA (reference sequence). Trimming removed 2 bases from V and 10 bases from J, with 9 bases in between. The length of the CDR3 is 11 residues. In nucleotides, the CDR3 is TGCAGTGCTAGAAGGGACGTGGAGCAGTTCTTC. This gives the protein CSARRDVEQFF.

The V gene is TRBV13, the J gene TRBJ2-1, with D unresolved. There are 11 residues in the CDR3. The germline CDR1 and CDR2 sequences are PRHDT and FYEKMQ (reference sequence). V shed 5 bases and J shed 8 bases, with 7 bases lying between them. CDR3 nucleotides: TGTGCCAGCAGCCGCCGACATGAGCAGTTCTTC. It translates to CASSRRHEQFF.

The sample holds a few counts of this clonotype. The chain recombines TRBV10-3 with TRBJ1-1, with D perhaps TRBD1 (5 bases). The germline V gene has CDR1 ENHRY and CDR2 SYGVKD. The CDR3 contains 15 residues. The germline V and J ends were trimmed by 0 bases and 4 bases, with 12 bases remaining between them. The CDR3 is CAISESGGEVTEAFF. The CDR3 DNA sequence: TGTGCCATCAGTGAGTCTGGAGGGGAGGTCACTGAAGCTTTCTTT.

The V call is TRBV10-3, the J call TRBJ1-1; TRBD1 is a possible D gene (5 bases). The CDR3 contains 13 residues. Germline CDR1 and CDR2: ENHRY and SYGVKD. V was clipped by 8 bases and J by 0 bases, with 10 bases between them. CDR3 DNA: TGTGCCATCGCGGGGCACTTGAACACTGAAGCTTTCTTT. Translation: CAIAGHLNTEAFF.

This clonotype was seen at least ten times. V gene TRBV6-1 combines with J gene TRBJ1-1; D gene unclear. CDR1 is MNHNS, CDR2 SASEGT, per germline. Trimming pared 6 bases from V and 11 bases from J, leaving 22 bases between. This CDR3 contains 14 residues. The CDR3 reads CASRQRESYYRAFF. CDR3 DNA sequence: TGTGCCAGCAGACAAAGGGAGTCCTACTATAGGGCTTTCTTT.

The chain recombines TRBV10-3 with TRBJ2-7; the D gene is possibly TRBD1 (6 bases). CDR1 ENHRY and CDR2 SYGVKD come from the germline V gene. This CDR3 comprises 14 residues. V lost 6 bases and J 7 bases, leaving 19 bases between the germline ends. Here the CDR3 reads CAIRIRDQGREQYF. In DNA, the CDR3 is TGTGCCATCAGGATCCGGGACCAGGGGCGGGAGCAGTACTTC.

The chain combines TRBV28 with TRBJ2-7; no clear D. The V gene's germline CDR1 is MDHEN and CDR2 SYDVKM. This CDR3 has 13 residues. V lost 7 bases and J 0 bases, leaving 10 bases between the germline ends. CDR3 bases: TGTGCCAGCACCCTATCTCCCTCCTACGAGCAGTACTTC. It yields the protein CASTLSPSYEQYF.

The chain joins TRBV6-2 or TRBV6-3 to TRBJ2-5, with TRBD1 identical over 9 bases. Germline CDR1 MNHEY, CDR2 SVGEGT. The CDR3 is 15 residues long. J lost 5 bases, V lost 5 bases, and 9 bases had no gene match. The CDR3 here is CASSAGTGQAETQYF. CDR3 DNA: TGTGCCAGCAGTGCAGGGACAGGGCAAGCGGAGACCCAGTACTTC.